One sample yielded the 19 T cell receptor beta chains listed below, sequenced in a study of spatial heterogeneity in lung cancer (dated by TCRdb to the late 2010s). Libraries were prepared through 5' RACE. TCRdb lists the instrument as NextSeq 500. In-frame beta chains were kept once TCRdb had trimmed the public reads at Q25 with fastp and called clones with MiXCR. Rows merge per CDR3 protein into single entries with the most common DNA and genes. This sample comprises over 7,000 distinct CDR3 sequences, around 8.9% of them detected only once. About 23% of the sample is held by the ten biggest clonotypes. The time point tag for this specimen amounts to: sample taken at primary tumor resection. The sample in question was normal lung tissue next to the tumor, obtained at surgery. These receptors were collected from a male donor with early-stage non-small cell lung cancer.

This clonotype was seen repeatedly, ten times or more. V gene TRBV20-1 combines with J gene TRBJ1-5, with 11 bases that match TRBD1. The V segment lost 6 bases and the J segment 11 bases; nucleotides outside the gene matches: 9. The CDR3 spans 13 residues. CDR1 DFQATT and CDR2 SNEGSKA come from the germline V gene (reference sequence). This chain's CDR3 is CSADRGQGEAQHF. In DNA, the CDR3 is TGCAGTGCGGACAGGGGGCAAGGGGAAGCCCAGCATTTT.

The sample holds many counts of this clonotype. The chain combines TRBV6-2 or TRBV6-3 with TRBJ2-1, with 10 nucleotides matching TRBD1. Per the germline V gene, CDR1 is MNHEY and CDR2 is SVGEGT. The CDR3 consists of 13 residues. V lost 6 bases, J lost 9 bases, and 5 bases stayed unmatched. CDR3 nucleotides: TGTGCCAGCAGATCGGGACAGGGGAGTGAGCAGTTCTTC. This translates into CASRSGQGSEQFF.

This clonotype has a count of ten or more. The chain links TRBV5-1 to TRBJ2-2; no clear D. CDR1 and CDR2 from the germline V gene are SGHRS and YFSETQ. This CDR3 is built from 13 residues. Trimming took 5 bases from V and 3 from J, leaving 8 bases between them. This chain's CDR3 is CASRFSDTGELFF. The CDR3 DNA reads as TGCGCCAGCAGGTTCAGCGACACCGGGGAGCTGTTTTTT.

This clonotype was seen repeatedly, ten times or more. CDR3 residues: CAGAQGIQETQYF. The CDR3 nucleotides read TGTGCCGGCGCCCAGGGAATTCAAGAGACCCAGTACTTC. This chain joins TRBV2 and TRBJ2-5, with a possible D match to TRBD1 (5 bases). CDR1 is SNHLY and CDR2 is FYNNEI in the germline V gene. Trimming shortened V by 11 bases and J by 2 bases, and 15 bases separated the two germline ends. The CDR3 has 13 residues.

This clonotype is termed medium-sized. V gene TRBV6-1 combines with J gene TRBJ2-3; 9 nucleotides match TRBD2. V shed 5 bases, J shed 2 bases, and the junction held 8 bases outside the gene matches. The CDR3 contains 16 residues. Germline V CDR1 and CDR2: MNHNS, SASEGT. The chain's CDR3 is CASSINKREATDTQYF. CDR3 DNA sequence: TGTGCCAGCAGTATAAACAAGCGGGAGGCCACAGATACGCAGTATTTT.

This clonotype was counted at least ten times. Compared with germline, one end of the junction differs, possibly owing to a read error. The genes are TRBV28 and TRBJ1-4; tentative D call: TRBD1 (6 bases). Germline loops: CDR1 MDHEN, CDR2 SYDVKM. The CDR3 runs 12 residues. The DNA for the CDR3 is TGTGCCAGCAGTCCAAACTGGGACATGGTGGTTTTT. Translated, it gives CASSPNWDMVVF.

This clonotype is labeled as medium-sized. V and J are TRBV19 and TRBJ1-4; D gene uncertain. This CDR3 spans 12 amino acids. The germline V gene encodes CDR1 LNHDA and CDR2 SQIVND (reference sequence). V was clipped by 1 base and J by 7 bases, with 4 bases between them. In nucleotides, the CDR3 is TGTGCCAGTAGTATAGCACCTGAAAAACTGTTTTTT. Its translation: CASSIAPEKLFF.

Many counts were recorded for this clonotype. This chain uses TRBV6-6 with TRBJ2-2; D may be TRBD2 (5 bases). This CDR3 is built from 15 residues. Germline CDR1 MNHNY, CDR2 SVGAGI (reference sequence). V lost 4 bases and J 1 base, leaving 10 bases between the germline ends. The CDR3 DNA reads as TGTGCCAGCAGTTCGGTAGCGCGGAACACCGGGGAGCTGTTTTTT. Its protein is CASSSVARNTGELFF.

To note about this clonotype: A read error may explain this, as a much larger clone is one base away. The chain has TRBV7-2 and TRBJ2-3, with no clear D. This CDR3 contains 12 residues. CDR1 is SGHTA and CDR2 is FQGNSA in the germline V gene. V dropped 3 bases and J dropped 4 bases, with 5 bases sitting between them. CDR3 in amino acids: CASSFFSDTQYF. In nucleotides, the CDR3 is TGTGCCAGCAGCTTTTTCTCAGATACGCAGTATTTT.

This clonotype has at least ten counts. J is TRBJ2-3 and V is TRBV6-1, with a tentative D call TRBD2 (7 bases). CDR1 is MNHNS, CDR2 SASEGT, per germline. This CDR3 spans 15 amino acids. V was pared by 1 base and J by 1 base, with 9 bases between. CDR3 sequence reads: CASSEEGGGTDTQYF. CDR3 DNA sequence: TGTGCCAGCAGTGAAGAGGGGGGGGGCACAGATACGCAGTATTTT.

This clonotype was seen many times. The CDR3 coding sequence is TGTGCCAGCAGCCCACTCGGGGGAGGTACCTACGAGCAGTACTTC. Its translation is CASSPLGGGTYEQYF. V gene TRBV7-8 combines with J gene TRBJ2-7; D is perhaps TRBD2 (6 bases). V was cut by 5 bases and J by 2 bases, with 16 bases left in between. CDR1 and CDR2 (germline): SGHVS, FQNEAQ. This CDR3 region has 15 residues.

This clonotype has ten or more counts. This chain uses TRBV7-9 with TRBJ1-4; D is ambiguous. The CDR3 has 12 residues. Trimming took off 4 bases at V and 8 bases at J, with 8 bases between the two ends. Germline V gene data show CDR1 as SEHNR and CDR2 as FQNEAQ (reference sequence). The CDR3 DNA follows: TGTGCCAGCAGCTGGGGAAGGGAAAAACTGTTTTTT. This translates into CASSWGREKLFF.

Ten or more counts support this clonotype. The chain employs TRBV7-9 and TRBJ2-1; 10 bases map to TRBD2. V lost 4 bases, J lost 7 bases, and 7 bases stayed unmatched. The CDR3 contains 15 residues. Germline V gene lookup returns CDR1 SEHNR and CDR2 FQNEAQ (reference sequence). Written as DNA, the CDR3 is TGTGCCAGCAGCTCAATGGCTAGCGGGGGTAATGAGCAGTTCTTC. This gives the protein CASSSMASGGNEQFF.

The table lists this clonotype with many counts. V and J are TRBV14 and TRBJ1-1; 12 bases line up with TRBD1. The CDR3 spans 19 residues. From germline, CDR1 is SGHDN and CDR2 FVKESK. The V and J ends lost 0 bases and 0 bases, in that order; junction bases with no gene match: 8. CDR3 bases: TGTGCCAGCAGCCAAGATCCTCGGGACAGGGGGCGTTTGAACACTGAAGCTTTCTTT. Protein: CASSQDPRDRGRLNTEAFF.

This clonotype was detected ten times or more. The chain joins TRBV30 to TRBJ2-3, with TRBD2 matching 8 bases. V was clipped by 3 bases and J by 7 bases; unmatched bases: 9. The CDR3 totals 14 residues. Germline CDR1 reads GTSNPN; CDR2 reads SVGIG (reference sequence). The CDR3: CAWSADSGAHTQYF. The CDR3 region has the DNA TGTGCCTGGAGCGCCGATAGCGGGGCACATACGCAGTATTTT.

Within the sample, this clonotype is medium-sized. V is TRBV10-1 and J is TRBJ2-7; D ambiguous. Germline lookup yields CDR1 WNHNN and CDR2 SYGVQD (reference sequence). The V gene lost 3 bases and the J gene lost 7 bases, with 10 bases spanning the gap. The CDR3 contains 12 residues. CDR3 DNA sequence: TGCGCCAGCAGTGAAATGGTACAAGAGCAGTACTTC. Protein product: CASSEMVQEQYF.

The rearrangement links TRBV6-2 or TRBV6-3 to TRBJ1-4; D not certain. Germline V gene lookup returns CDR1 MNHEY and CDR2 SVGEGT. Between the trimmed V and J ends, which lost 5 bases and 7 bases, there was a span of 20 bases. The CDR3 sequence is 16 residues long. The CDR3 DNA sequence: TGTGCCAGCAGTCCCCGGGGAGGAAGTCGCGTTGAAAAACTGTTTTTT. It yields the protein CASSPRGGSRVEKLFF.

This clonotype was seen at least ten times. CDR3 bases: TGTGCCAGCGGTCGAGGGGCTGAAGCTTTCTTT. It yields the protein CASGRGAEAFF. The J gene is TRBJ1-1, the V gene TRBV27, with D possibly being TRBD1 (5 bases). The germline CDR1 and CDR2 sequences are MNHEY and SMNVEV (reference sequence). The CDR3 covers 11 residues. The V end was cut by 8 bases, the J end by 6 bases, with 10 bases between.

This clonotype appeared many times. This chain joins TRBV5-5 and TRBJ2-3; D call uncertain. V lost 4 bases, J lost 5 bases, and 14 bases lay in between. This CDR3 is 14 amino acids long. The germline gives CDR1 SGHKS, CDR2 YYEKEE (reference sequence). CDR3 sequence (DNA): TGTGCCAGCAGCCCCGGCGCAGCGCAAGATACGCAGTATTTT. It specifies CASSPGAAQDTQYF.